This T cell receptor (beta chain) stems from a study of cytomegalovirus exposure and HLA in healthy donors. The CDR3 sequence is 18 residues long. Germline V gives CDR1 MDHEN, CDR2 SYDVKM. V was shortened by 2 bases and J by 0 bases, with 16 bases between the two germline ends. Use of 60 Vbeta and 13 Jbeta primers characterized the PCR. The repertoire was sequenced with immunoSEQ multiplex PCR; TCRdb's copy has only in-frame clones and lacks some. The sample holds fewer than 90,000 clones, approximately 76% seen once. With regard to this clone: Antigen unknown.

Study-wide results and caveats: A few chains linked to CMV were shown in vitro to be specific for CMV antigens. When analyzed later, the rates of TCR association showed variation by HLA locus, with DRB1 the most and HLA-C the fewest.

The material sequenced was PBMCs. This receptor was identified in a man aged 25-45 years in good health and CMV-seropositive. This chain joins TRBV28 and TRBJ2-2; D may be TRBD2 (6 bases). The CDR3 DNA follows: TGTGCCAGCAGTTTAGGTTATTTGGGACTCGCGAACACCGGGGAGCTGTTTTTT. Its protein is CASSLGYLGLANTGELFF. Variable domain in full (rest from reference TRBV28 and TRBJ2-2): DVKVTQSSRYLVKRTGEKVFLECVQDMDHENMFWYRQDPGLGLRLIYFSYDVKMKEKGDIPEGYSVSREKKERFSLILESASTNQTSMYLCASSLGYLGLANTGELFFGEGSRLTVL.